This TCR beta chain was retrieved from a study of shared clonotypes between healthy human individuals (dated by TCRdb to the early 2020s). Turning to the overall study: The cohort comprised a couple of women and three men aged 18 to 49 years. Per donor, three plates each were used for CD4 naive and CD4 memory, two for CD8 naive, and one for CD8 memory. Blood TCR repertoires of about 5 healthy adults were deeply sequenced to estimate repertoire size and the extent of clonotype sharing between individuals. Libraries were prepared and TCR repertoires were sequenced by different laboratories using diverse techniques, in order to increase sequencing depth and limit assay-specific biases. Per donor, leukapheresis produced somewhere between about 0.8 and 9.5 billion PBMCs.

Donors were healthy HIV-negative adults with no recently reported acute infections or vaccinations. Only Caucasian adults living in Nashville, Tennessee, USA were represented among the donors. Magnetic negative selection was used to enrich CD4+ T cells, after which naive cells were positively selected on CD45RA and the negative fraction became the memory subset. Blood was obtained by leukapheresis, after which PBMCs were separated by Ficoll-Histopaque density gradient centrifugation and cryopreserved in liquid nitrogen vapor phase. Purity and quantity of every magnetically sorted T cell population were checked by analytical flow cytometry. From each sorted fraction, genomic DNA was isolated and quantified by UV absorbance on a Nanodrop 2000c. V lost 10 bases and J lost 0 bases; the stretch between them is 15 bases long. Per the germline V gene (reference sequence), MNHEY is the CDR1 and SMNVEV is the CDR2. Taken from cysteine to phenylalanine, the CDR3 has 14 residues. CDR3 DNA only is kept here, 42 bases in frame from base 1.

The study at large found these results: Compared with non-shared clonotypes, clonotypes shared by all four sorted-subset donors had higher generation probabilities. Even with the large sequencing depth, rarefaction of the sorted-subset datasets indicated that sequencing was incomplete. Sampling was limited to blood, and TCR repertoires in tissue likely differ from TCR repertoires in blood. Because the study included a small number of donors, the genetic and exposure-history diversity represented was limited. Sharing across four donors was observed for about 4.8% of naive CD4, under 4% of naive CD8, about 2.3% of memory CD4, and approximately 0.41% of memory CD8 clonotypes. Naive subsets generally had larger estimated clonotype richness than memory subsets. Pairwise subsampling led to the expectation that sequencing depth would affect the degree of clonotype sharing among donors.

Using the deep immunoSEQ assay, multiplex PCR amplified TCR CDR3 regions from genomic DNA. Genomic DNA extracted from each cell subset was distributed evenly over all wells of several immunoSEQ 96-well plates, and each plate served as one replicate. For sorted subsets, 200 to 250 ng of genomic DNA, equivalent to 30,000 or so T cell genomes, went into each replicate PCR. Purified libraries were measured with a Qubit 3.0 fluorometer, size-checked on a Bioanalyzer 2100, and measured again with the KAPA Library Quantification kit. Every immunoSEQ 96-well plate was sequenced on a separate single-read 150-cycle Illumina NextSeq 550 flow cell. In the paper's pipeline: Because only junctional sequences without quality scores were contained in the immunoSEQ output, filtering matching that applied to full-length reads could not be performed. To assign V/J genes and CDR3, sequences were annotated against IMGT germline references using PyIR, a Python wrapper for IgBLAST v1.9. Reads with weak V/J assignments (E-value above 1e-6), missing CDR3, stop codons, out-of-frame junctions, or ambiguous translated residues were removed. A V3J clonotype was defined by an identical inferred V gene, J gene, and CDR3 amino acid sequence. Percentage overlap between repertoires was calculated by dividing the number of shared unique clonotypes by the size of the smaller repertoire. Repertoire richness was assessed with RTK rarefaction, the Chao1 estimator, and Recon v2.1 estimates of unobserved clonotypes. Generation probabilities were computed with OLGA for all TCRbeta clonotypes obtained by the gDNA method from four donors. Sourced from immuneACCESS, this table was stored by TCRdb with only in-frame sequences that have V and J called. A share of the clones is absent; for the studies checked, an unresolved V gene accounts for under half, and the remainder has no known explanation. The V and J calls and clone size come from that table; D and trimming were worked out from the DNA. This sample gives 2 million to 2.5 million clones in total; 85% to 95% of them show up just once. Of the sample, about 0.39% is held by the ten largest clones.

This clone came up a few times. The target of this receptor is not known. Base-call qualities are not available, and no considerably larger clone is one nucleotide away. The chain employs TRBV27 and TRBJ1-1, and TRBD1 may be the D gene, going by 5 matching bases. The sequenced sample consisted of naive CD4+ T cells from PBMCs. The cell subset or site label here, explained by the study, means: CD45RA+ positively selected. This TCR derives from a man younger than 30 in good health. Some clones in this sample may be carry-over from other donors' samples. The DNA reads TGTGCCACCAAGACTGACAGACTGAACACTGAAGCTTTCTTT. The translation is CATKTDRLNTEAFF.